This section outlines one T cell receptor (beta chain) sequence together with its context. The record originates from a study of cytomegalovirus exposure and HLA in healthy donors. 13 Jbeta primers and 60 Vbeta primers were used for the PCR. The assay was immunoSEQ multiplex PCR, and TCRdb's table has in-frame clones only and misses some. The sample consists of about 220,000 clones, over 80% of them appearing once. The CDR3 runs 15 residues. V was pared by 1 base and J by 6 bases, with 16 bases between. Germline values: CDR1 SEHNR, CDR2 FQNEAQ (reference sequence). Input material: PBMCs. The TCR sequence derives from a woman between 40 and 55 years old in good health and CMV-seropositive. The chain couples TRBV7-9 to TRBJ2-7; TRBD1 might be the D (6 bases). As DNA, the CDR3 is TGTGCCAGCAGCTTAGTGGGCAGGGGACGGAGCGAGCAGTACTTC. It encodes CASSLVGRGRSEQYF.